Listed below are T cell receptor beta chains from one sample, sequenced in a study of blood T cell repertoires in COVID-19. The method was immunoSEQ multiplex PCR; TCRdb's version includes in-frame clones alone and lacks a portion of them. The table shows roughly 50,000 clones, with 80% to 90% occurring only once. Sequences were obtained from peripheral blood. The receptors here all came from a woman aged 80 or over with acute or convalescent COVID-19. Both conserved end residues are part of each CDR3. The D gene is left open where the match is weak. Only part of the rows carry a size: once, few, many, or a class if the clone is expanded.

j_gene | len | abundance | d_gene | v_gene | CDR3nt | CDR3aa
TRBJ1-1 | 15 | few | - | TRBV9 | TGTGCCAGCAGCGTAATGCAGGGGTCGGGGACTGAAGCTTTCTTT | CASSVMQGSGTEAFF
TRBJ1-2 | 11 | - | - | TRBV7-9 | TGTGCCAGCAGCCTAAACTATGGCTACACCTTC | CASSLNYGYTF
TRBJ2-1 | 15 | once | TRBD2 | TRBV11-3 | TGTGCCAGCAGCTTAGTAGCTAGCGGGGGACTAGAGCAGTTCTTC | CASSLVASGGLEQFF
TRBJ1-2 | 14 | - | TRBD1 | TRBV5-6 | TGTGCCAGCAGCTGGATGGAGGGGGCAGGAGGCTACACCTTC | CASSWMEGAGGYTF
TRBJ1-1 | 15 | once | TRBD1 | TRBV6-5 | TGTGCCAGCAGTTACGCCCGGGACAGGGGCACTGAAGCTTTCTTT | CASSYARDRGTEAFF
TRBJ2-1 | 14 | - | - | TRBV7-3 | TGTGCCAGCAGCTTAGGAACAGCCTACAATGAGCAGTTCTTC | CASSLGTAYNEQFF
TRBJ2-5 | 16 | once | TRBD1 | TRBV19 | TGTGCCAGTAGTATCCCCCCCGGACAGGGTTCGGAGACCCAGTACTTC | CASSIPPGQGSETQYF
TRBJ1-2 | 17 | - | TRBD1 | TRBV5-1 | TGCGCCAGCAGCAAAGGGACAGGGGGAGTTGCTAACTATGGCTACACCTTC | CASSKGTGGVANYGYTF
TRBJ2-2 | 14 | - | - | TRBV7-3 | TGTGCCAGCAGCCCCCAGGCCGGTCCTGGGGAGCTGTTTTTT | CASSPQAGPGELFF
TRBJ1-1 | 13 | few | - | TRBV3-1/TRBV3-2 | TGTGCCAGCAGCCAAACAGGGAACACTGAAGCTTTCTTT | CASSQTGNTEAFF
TRBJ2-3 | 15 | - | TRBD2 | TRBV29-1 | TGCAGCGTTAGACTAGCGGTGATAAGCACAGATACGCAGTATTTT | CSVRLAVISTDTQYF
TRBJ1-5 | 15 | few | - | TRBV6-5 | TGTGCCAGCAGTTACGCGCCGCCAGGGGTTCAGCCCCAGCATTTT | CASSYAPPGVQPQHF
TRBJ2-1 | 16 | - | TRBD2 | TRBV5-6 | TGTGCCAGCAGTGAGGGGAGGAGGGACTACTACAATGAGCAGTTCTTC | CASSEGRRDYYNEQFF
TRBJ1-2 | 11 | - | - | TRBV19 | TGTGCCAGTATGCGCAACTATGGCTACACCTTC | CASMRNYGYTF
TRBJ2-5 | 14 | - | TRBD1 | TRBV19 | TGTGCCAGTAAAGGCCAGGGGGTACGGGAGACCCAGTACTTC | CASKGQGVRETQYF
TRBJ1-5 | 15 | - | - | TRBV4-1 | TGCGCCAGCAGCCAAGAAGGAGTGTACGGTCAGCCCCAGCATTTT | CASSQEGVYGQPQHF
TRBJ1-3 | 15 | - | - | TRBV2 | TGTGCCAGCAGTGAAGACCTCGGGGTAGGCAACACCATATATTTT | CASSEDLGVGNTIYF
TRBJ2-3 | 15 | - | - | TRBV5-1 | TGCGCCAGCACCCCAGGGGGGCTCCCCACAGATACGCAGTATTTT | CASTPGGLPTDTQYF
TRBJ2-1 | 16 | - | TRBD2 | TRBV7-2 | TGTGCCAGCAGCTTAGATATAGCGGGGGGGCGGGATGAGCAGTTCTTC | CASSLDIAGGRDEQFF
TRBJ2-3 | 14 | - | TRBD1 | TRBV19 | TGTGCCAGTAGCGACGGACAGGGAGCAGATACGCAGTATTTT | CASSDGQGADTQYF
TRBJ2-3 | 15 | - | TRBD1 | TRBV3-1/TRBV3-2 | TGTGCCAGCAGCCAAAAAAAAGGGGGAGGGACAGGGAGGTATTTT | CASSQKKGGGTGRYF
TRBJ1-5 | 14 | - | - | TRBV6-5 | TGTGCCAGCAGTTCTCACGGGTCCTGGCAGCCCCAGCATTTT | CASSSHGSWQPQHF
TRBJ2-1 | 15 | - | TRBD1 | TRBV5-6 | TGTGCCAGCAGCATACAGGGGATTTCCTACAATGAGCAGTTCTTC | CASSIQGISYNEQFF
TRBJ1-6 | 14 | - | TRBD1 | TRBV7-9 | TGTGCCAGCAGCCCTGGGACAGAAAATTCACCCCTCCACTTT | CASSPGTENSPLHF
TRBJ2-5 | 17 | - | TRBD2 | TRBV19 | TGTGCCAGTAGTCCCCAGGGACTAGCGGGGGTGCGCGAGACCCAGTACTTC | CASSPQGLAGVRETQYF
TRBJ2-5 | 13 | - | TRBD1 | TRBV6-6 | TGTGCCACCGTAGACAGGGGACAAGAGACCCAGTACTTC | CATVDRGQETQYF
TRBJ1-1 | 16 | - | - | TRBV14 | TGTGCCAGCAGCCAAGCTCCCTCGGGGTGGGGCACTGAAGCTTTCTTT | CASSQAPSGWGTEAFF
TRBJ2-4 | 15 | once | - | TRBV4-1 | TGCGCCAGCAGCCATCTGGGACTAGCCAAAAACATTCAGTACTTC | CASSHLGLAKNIQYF
TRBJ2-2 | 15 | many | - | TRBV4-2 | TGTGCCAGCAGCCAAGATCGGACAGAGACCGGGGAGCTGTTTTTT | CASSQDRTETGELFF
TRBJ1-2 | 14 | - | - | TRBV19 | TGTGCCAGTAGTGCCTCTTGGGAGGGATATGGCTACACCTTC | CASSASWEGYGYTF
TRBJ1-1 | 13 | - | - | TRBV2 | TGTGCCAGCACTCAGGGTCGCGACACTGAAGCTTTCTTT | CASTQGRDTEAFF
TRBJ1-6 | 14 | - | - | TRBV4-1 | TGCGCCAGCAGCCCCTTCTCTCCAGAATCACCCCTCCACTTT | CASSPFSPESPLHF
TRBJ1-1 | 12 | - | - | TRBV18 | TGTGCCAGCTCCCGAGACAGGAATGAAGCTTTCTTT | CASSRDRNEAFF
TRBJ1-1 | 15 | once | TRBD1 | TRBV11-2 | TGTGCCAGCAGCTCTAAGGGGGCTTGGAACACTGAAGCTTTCTTT | CASSSKGAWNTEAFF
TRBJ1-5 | 16 | few | - | TRBV19 | TGTGCCAGTAGTATAGAACCGCAGGGCGGCATTCAGCCCCAGCATTTT | CASSIEPQGGIQPQHF
TRBJ1-5 | 14 | - | - | TRBV11-2 | TGTGCCAGCAGCTTGACAGAAAATAATCAGCCCCAGCATTTT | CASSLTENNQPQHF
TRBJ1-1 | 14 | once | TRBD1 | TRBV7-9 | TGTGCCAGCAGCCCCGGGACAGTGAACACTGAAGCTTTCTTT | CASSPGTVNTEAFF
TRBJ1-2 | 13 | - | TRBD1 | TRBV2 | TGTGCCAGTACCGACAGGGCGTACGGTGGCTACACCTTC | CASTDRAYGGYTF
TRBJ2-2 | 15 | - | TRBD2 | TRBV5-1 | TGCGCCAGCACCCCCACCAGCGGGGAGGCCGGGGAGCTGTTTTTT | CASTPTSGEAGELFF
TRBJ1-3 | 16 | - | - | TRBV9 | TGTGCCAGCAGCGTAGGGGGGAGGGCCTCTGGAAACACCATATATTTT | CASSVGGRASGNTIYF
TRBJ2-2 | 19 | - | TRBD2 | TRBV4-1 | TGCGCCAGCAGCCAAGGGACTAGCGGGGGGGCAACGAACACCGGGGAGCTGTTTTTT | CASSQGTSGGATNTGELFF
TRBJ2-1 | 14 | - | TRBD2 | TRBV6-5 | TGTGCCAGCACCAGGACTAGCACCTACAATGAGCAGTTCTTC | CASTRTSTYNEQFF